This T cell receptor (beta chain) emerged from a study of blood T cell repertoires in COVID-19. Whole-study context: The United States, Italy and Spain provided the acute and convalescent COVID-19 samples.

CDR1 and CDR2 (germline): SGHVS, FNYEAQ. This CDR3 spans 15 amino acids. Losses at the gene ends were 6 bases for V and 3 bases for J; bases not matched to a gene: 7. The method was immunoSEQ multiplex PCR; TCRdb's version includes in-frame clones alone and lacks a portion of them. Among 65,000 to 70,000 clones listed, 65% to 90% were seen once. The specimen sequenced was peripheral blood. The chain has TRBV7-6 and TRBJ1-4; 7 bases match TRBD1. The TCR was taken from a man aged 80 or over with acute or convalescent COVID-19. CDR3 sequence: CASSSGQASNEKLFF. The CDR3 nucleotides read TGTGCCAGCAGTTCCGGACAGGCCTCTAATGAAAAACTGTTTTTT.